The 32 T cell receptor beta chains below were found in one sample sequenced in a study of blood T cell repertoires in COVID-19. Assay used: immunoSEQ multiplex PCR; TCRdb lists only in-frame clones, some missing. The sample has about 87,000 clones, about 91% seen once. The sequenced material came from peripheral blood. Every receptor here comes from an elderly woman with active COVID-19.

This chain connects TRBV19 to TRBJ2-1; 14 positions match TRBD2. The ends lost 6 bases at V and 12 bases at J; junction bases unmatched: 13. Germline-derived CDR1 and CDR2 are LNHDA and SQIVND (reference sequence). The length of the CDR3 is 16 residues. As DNA, the CDR3 is TGTGCCAGTAGGGGATGGGGACTAGCGGGAGCTCTGGGGCAGTTCTTC. Translated: CASRGWGLAGALGQFF.

This chain links TRBV28 with TRBJ1-4, with D unresolved. The CDR3 contains 14 residues. The V and J ends lost 3 bases and 2 bases respectively, with 7 bases between them. In germline, CDR1 is MDHEN, CDR2 SYDVKM. The CDR3 DNA sequence: TGTGCCAGCAGTTTTGCGGGGACTAATGAAAAACTGTTTTTT. Protein sequence: CASSFAGTNEKLFF. The full variable domain, in which reference TRBV28 and TRBJ1-4 provide the parts outside the CDR3, is DVKVTQSSRYLVKRTGEKVFLECVQDMDHENMFWYRQDPGLGLRLIYFSYDVKMKEKGDIPEGYSVSREKKERFSLILESASTNQTSMYLCASSFAGTNEKLFFGSGTQLSVL.

This chain links TRBV29-1 with TRBJ1-4, with a weak D call TRBD1 (5 bases). Trimming pared 6 bases from V and 5 bases from J, leaving 13 bases between. Germline CDR1 is SQVTM and CDR2 is ANQGSEA. The CDR3 extends over 13 amino acids. For the CDR3, the DNA is TGCAGCGTAACGACAGATTCAAATGAAAAACTGTTTTTT. Its translation is CSVTTDSNEKLFF.

This rearrangement joins TRBV5-1 to TRBJ2-2; 8 bases agree with TRBD1. This CDR3 comprises 16 residues. The V segment lost 6 bases and the J segment 2 bases; nucleotides outside the gene matches: 9. Germline V lookup: CDR1 SGHRS, CDR2 YFSETQ. Written as DNA, the CDR3 is TGCGCCAGCAACCTCAGGGGGCGCGGCAACACCGGGGAGCTGTTTTTT. Translated: CASNLRGRGNTGELFF.

The chain is built from TRBV15 and TRBJ2-6; 10 nucleotides align to TRBD1. V was clipped by 8 bases and J by 2 bases; unmatched bases: 6. Germline assignment: CDR1 LNHNV and CDR2 YYDKDF (reference sequence). The CDR3 is 16 amino acids. In nucleotides, the CDR3 is TGTGCCACCCGGGACAGGGGTAGAGCTGGGGCCAACGTCCTGACTTTC. Residues: CATRDRGRAGANVLTF.

The rearrangement links TRBV5-1 to TRBJ2-2, with 12 bases aligning to TRBD1. The V gene end was trimmed by 5 bases and the J gene end by 12 bases; junction bases not matched to a gene: 8. Germline CDR1 and CDR2: SGHRS and YFSETQ. The CDR3 consists of 14 residues. The CDR3 here is CASRTGTGGLQLFF. In DNA, the CDR3 is TGCGCCAGCAGGACCGGGACAGGGGGCCTTCAGCTGTTTTTT.

The chain joins TRBV6-2 or TRBV6-3 to TRBJ2-3, with TRBD2 matching over 10 bases. The trim removed 2 bases at V and 6 bases at J, leaving 14 bases unmatched. CDR1 is MNHEY, CDR2 SVGEGT, per germline. CDR3 length equals 18 residues. Here the CDR3 DNA reads TGTGCCAGCAGTTACCTTCGACGGACTAGCGGAGCTTCCGATACGCAGTATTTT. It encodes CASSYLRRTSGASDTQYF.

The chain combines TRBV19 with TRBJ2-2, with a possible D match to TRBD1 (6 bases). The germline CDR1 and CDR2 sequences are LNHDA and SQIVND (reference sequence). V lost 5 bases, J lost 7 bases, and 14 bases lay in between. CDR3 size: 14 residues. The CDR3 region has the DNA TGTGCCAGTAGTGCCTCACAGGGAGTCGGGGAGCTGTTTTTT. Its translation: CASSASQGVGELFF. Combining the CDR3 with reference TRBV19 and TRBJ2-2 gives the whole variable domain DGGITQSPKYLFRKEGQNVTLSCEQNLNHDAMYWYRQDPGQGLRLIYYSQIVNDFQKGDIAEGYSVSREKKESFPLTVTSAQKNPTAFYLCASSASQGVGELFFGEGSRLTVL.

This sequence joins TRBV27 and TRBJ2-1, with 7 positions matching TRBD2. J gave up 4 bases and V 6 bases, and 6 bases lay outside the gene matches. The germline gives CDR1 MNHEY, CDR2 SMNVEV (reference sequence). The CDR3 extends over 14 amino acids. The CDR3 nucleotides are TGTGCCAGCAGGGTGGCTAGCGGTTACAATGAGCAGTTCTTC. It translates to CASRVASGYNEQFF.

V usage is TRBV7-9 and J usage is TRBJ2-7, with D hard to call. V was clipped by 2 bases and J by 2 bases, with 10 bases between them. CDR1 and CDR2 from the germline V gene are SEHNR and FQNEAQ (reference sequence). CDR3 length: 14 amino acids. This CDR3 is CASSLMTAAYEQYF. Here the CDR3 DNA reads TGTGCCAGCAGCTTAATGACTGCAGCCTACGAGCAGTACTTC.

This chain joins TRBV5-4 and TRBJ2-5; a weak D match, TRBD1 (6 bases). This CDR3 region has 15 residues. Germline V gene lookup returns CDR1 SGHNT and CDR2 YYREEE (reference sequence). V lost 4 bases, J lost 5 bases, and 18 bases lay in between. The CDR3 region is CASSPGSLRGETQYF. CDR3 coding DNA: TGTGCCAGCAGCCCGGGATCTTTAAGGGGGGAGACCCAGTACTTC.

The gene calls are TRBV5-6 and TRBJ2-7; possibly TRBD1 for D (6 bases). The germline V and J ends were trimmed by 3 bases and 6 bases, with 10 bases remaining between them. Germline V CDR1 and CDR2: SGHDT, YYEEEE. CDR3 length: 12 residues. CDR3 in DNA: TGTGCCAGCAGCTCATCAGGGGTCGAGCAGTACTTC. Amino acid sequence: CASSSSGVEQYF.

DNA for the CDR3: TGTGCCAGCAGCCTCGGACAGGGGCGGCAGTACTTC. Protein: CASSLGQGRQYF. The rearrangement uses TRBV3-1 (or the pseudogene TRBV3-2) and TRBJ2-7; 9 bases are shared with TRBD1. Germline lookup yields CDR1 LGHDT and CDR2 YNNKEL (reference sequence). V trimming: 4 bases; J trimming: 9 bases; junction bases outside the gene matches: 4. The CDR3 totals 12 residues.

This clone appeared once. The V call is TRBV19, the J call TRBJ1-1, with TRBD1 identical over 7 bases. With 3 bases clipped from V and 0 bases from J, the junction kept 10 bases outside the gene matches. The CDR3 is 17 amino acids. Germline loops: CDR1 LNHDA, CDR2 SQIVND (reference sequence). The CDR3 DNA reads TGTGCCAGTAGTATCCGTCGCCAGGGGGAGGTGAACACTGAAGCTTTCTTT. Its translation: CASSIRRQGEVNTEAFF.

The chain is built from TRBV14 and TRBJ2-1; D possibly corresponds to TRBD2 (6 bases). CDR1 and CDR2 from the germline V gene are SGHDN and FVKESK. This CDR3 is 17 amino acids long. The ends were cut back, 4 bases at V and 0 bases at J, with 16 bases in the middle. The CDR3 region is CASSRSGGPSSYNEQFF. CDR3 DNA: TGTGCCAGCAGCCGTTCAGGAGGGCCGAGCTCCTACAATGAGCAGTTCTTC.

This clone has only one observation. This chain connects TRBV6-1 to TRBJ2-7; D unresolved. Germline CDR1 reads MNHNS; CDR2 reads SASEGT. V lost 2 bases, J lost 0 bases, and 5 bases lay in between. CDR3 size: 13 residues. CDR3 sequence: CASSELDSYEQYF. The CDR3 region has the DNA TGTGCCAGCAGTGAATTAGACTCCTACGAGCAGTACTTC.

The chain uses TRBV6-2 or TRBV6-3 and TRBJ2-1; 7 bases are shared with TRBD1. Losses at the gene ends were 5 bases for V and 3 bases for J; bases not matched to a gene: 10. Germline V gene lookup returns CDR1 MNHEY and CDR2 SVGEGT. This CDR3 is built from 16 residues. CDR3 region: CASSDRTGDNYNEQFF. Written as DNA, the CDR3 is TGTGCCAGCAGTGACCGTACAGGGGACAACTACAATGAGCAGTTCTTC.

The chain joins TRBV10-3 to TRBJ2-1; 12 positions agree with TRBD2. V lost 5 bases, J lost 5 bases, and 1 base stayed unmatched. The CDR3 length is 14 residues. Per germline, CDR1 ENHRY and CDR2 SYGVKD. Here the CDR3 reads CAISSSGRDNEQFF. CDR3 DNA sequence: TGTGCCATCAGTTCTAGCGGGAGGGACAATGAGCAGTTCTTC.

The gene calls are TRBV7-2 and TRBJ1-4, with D tentatively TRBD1 (6 bases). Between the trimmed V and J ends, which lost 4 bases and 8 bases, there was a span of 14 bases. The CDR3 extends over 14 amino acids. Germline V gives CDR1 SGHTA, CDR2 FQGNSA. The CDR3 spells CASSSQGSYEKLFF. CDR3 DNA sequence: TGTGCCAGCAGCTCCCAGGGGAGTTACGAAAAACTGTTTTTT.

This chain joins TRBV6-1 and TRBJ2-5; D is possibly TRBD1 (5 bases). Trimming left V 3 bases short and J 1 base short, with 18 bases between. This CDR3 is 17 amino acids long. Germline lookup yields CDR1 MNHNS and CDR2 SASEGT. As DNA, the CDR3 is TGTGCCAGCAGTGATTCTTTTACAGGAATCGCCCAAGAGACCCAGTACTTC. Translating it yields CASSDSFTGIAQETQYF.

This chain joins TRBV7-9 and TRBJ1-5; 9 nucleotides line up with TRBD1. Germline V gene sequence: CDR1 SEHNR, CDR2 FQNEAQ (reference sequence). The CDR3 has 16 amino acids. The trim removed 5 bases at V and 2 bases at J, leaving 7 bases unmatched. The CDR3 coding sequence is TGTGCCAGCAGCGCACCGGGACAGGGTGGCAATCAGCCCCAGCATTTT. This encodes CASSAPGQGGNQPQHF. Combining the CDR3 with reference TRBV7-9 and TRBJ1-5 gives the whole variable domain DTGVSQNPRHKITKRGQNVTFRCDPISEHNRLYWYRQTLGQGPEFLTYFQNEAQLEKSRLLSDRFSAERPKGSFSTLEIQRTEQGDSAMYLCASSAPGQGGNQPQHFGDGTRLSIL.

The chain employs TRBV27 and TRBJ1-2; 10 bases match TRBD1. V lost 2 bases to trimming and J lost 5 bases; unmatched junction nucleotides: 2. Germline V lookup: CDR1 MNHEY, CDR2 SMNVEV (reference sequence). This CDR3 has 14 residues. The DNA for the CDR3 is TGTGCCAGCAGTTTAGGGGGACAGGGGTATGGCTACACCTTC. Amino acids: CASSLGGQGYGYTF.

V gene TRBV7-2 combines with J gene TRBJ2-1; D unresolved. CDR3 size: 14 residues. Per germline, CDR1 SGHTA and CDR2 FQGNSA. V lost 7 bases to trimming and J lost 7 bases, with 17 bases between them. The CDR3 DNA is TGTGCCAGCACCCTAGTGTACGGTGGGAATGAGCAGTTCTTC. Its protein is CASTLVYGGNEQFF.

This clone was recorded a few times. V is TRBV28 and J is TRBJ2-2; TRBD1 aligns across 7 bases. The length of the CDR3 is 17 residues. The germline V gene encodes CDR1 MDHEN and CDR2 SYDVKM. V gave up 3 bases and J gave up 4 bases; unmatched junction bases: 11. The CDR3 protein is CASSFWTGPRGTGELFF. CDR3 bases: TGTGCCAGCAGTTTCTGGACAGGCCCGCGAGGCACCGGGGAGCTGTTTTTT.

This clone was detected once. This rearrangement joins TRBV27 to TRBJ2-3; 12 bases match TRBD2. The CDR3 has 17 amino acids. V trimming: 5 bases; J trimming: 0 bases; junction bases outside the gene matches: 6. Germline V gene sequence: CDR1 MNHEY, CDR2 SMNVEV (reference sequence). The CDR3 is CASSHGLAGRSTDTQYF. Here the CDR3 DNA reads TGTGCCAGCAGTCACGGACTAGCGGGACGAAGCACAGATACGCAGTATTTT.

The chain joins TRBV19 to TRBJ2-3; 12 bases map to TRBD1. Trimming at V came to 3 bases and at J to 3 bases, leaving 4 bases not matched to a gene. Germline V gene data show CDR1 as LNHDA and CDR2 as SQIVND (reference sequence). There are 16 residues in the CDR3. CDR3 loop: CASSMGQGARTDTQYF. CDR3 coding DNA: TGTGCCAGTAGTATGGGACAGGGGGCTCGTACAGATACGCAGTATTTT.

The chain couples TRBV6-1 to TRBJ2-5; the match to TRBD2 covers 12 bases. J was trimmed by 4 bases and V by 0 bases; bases with no gene match: 12. The CDR3 loop spans 19 amino acids. The germline V gene encodes CDR1 MNHNS and CDR2 SASEGT. The CDR3, as DNA: TGTGCCAGCAGTGAAGCAATCTTTCGGCTAGCGGGAGGGGCAGAGACCCAGTACTTC. Amino acid sequence: CASSEAIFRLAGGAETQYF.

The J gene is TRBJ1-2, the V gene TRBV14, with TRBD1 matching over 7 bases. V shed 0 bases, J shed 8 bases, and the junction held 9 bases outside the gene matches. The V gene's germline CDR1 is SGHDN and CDR2 FVKESK. This CDR3 is 15 amino acids long. The CDR3 reads CASSQELGTEGGYTF. CDR3 sequence (DNA): TGTGCCAGCAGCCAAGAACTCGGGACAGAGGGAGGCTACACCTTC.

The gene calls are TRBV11-1 and TRBJ2-1, with TRBD2 matching over 10 bases. V lost 4 bases to trimming and J lost 0 bases; unmatched junction nucleotides: 3. The CDR3 has 16 residues. CDR1 SGHAT and CDR2 FQDESV come from the germline V gene (reference sequence). CDR3 residues: CASSSQREGSYNEQFF. CDR3 nucleotide sequence: TGTGCCAGCAGCTCGCAGCGGGAGGGCTCCTACAATGAGCAGTTCTTC. Supplemented by reference TRBV11-1 and TRBJ2-1, the full variable domain reads EAEVAQSPRYKITEKSQAVAFWCDPISGHATLYWYRQILGQGPELLVQFQDESVVDDSQLPKDRFSAERLKGVDSTLKIQPAELGDSAMYLCASSSQREGSYNEQFFGPGTRLTVL.

The chain joins TRBV28 to TRBJ1-3; D is possibly TRBD1 (5 bases). V lost 2 bases, J lost 8 bases, and 13 bases lay in between. Germline V CDR1 and CDR2: MDHEN, SYDVKM. The CDR3 loop spans 14 amino acids. CDR3 nucleotides: TGTGCCAGCAGTTTAACCCAGGGACTAGACACCATATATTTT. Protein sequence: CASSLTQGLDTIYF.

This clone came up once. The V call is TRBV6-2 or TRBV6-3, the J call TRBJ2-7, with a possible D match to TRBD2 (5 bases). The germline V gene has CDR1 MNHEY and CDR2 SVGEGT. V was shortened by 0 bases and J by 3 bases, with 12 bases between the two germline ends. The CDR3 is made up of 15 amino acids. CDR3 in DNA: TGTGCCAGCAGTTACTCGAACGGGGATGTCTACGAGCAGTACTTC. This codes for CASSYSNGDVYEQYF.

This clone occurred once. J is TRBJ2-2 and V is TRBV6-5; tentatively, D is TRBD2 (6 bases). The germline gives CDR1 MNHEY, CDR2 SVGAGI. V lost 7 bases to trimming and J lost 4 bases, with 10 bases between them. The CDR3 is 13 amino acids. The CDR3 protein is CASTKEGTGELFF. As DNA, the CDR3 is TGTGCCAGCACTAAGGAGGGCACCGGGGAGCTGTTTTTT.